These 10 T cell receptor beta chains were all obtained from the same sample, sequenced in a study of cytomegalovirus exposure and HLA in healthy donors. Clones were sequenced by immunoSEQ multiplex PCR, and TCRdb holds only the in-frame ones, with some missing. The top ten hold about 3% of the sample, which has a few hundred thousand clones, 88% seen once. Input material: PBMCs. These receptors all come from a woman in her late teens or twenties in good health and CMV-seronegative.

The chain uses TRBV27 and TRBJ2-3; 9 positions match TRBD2. The junction had 12 bases not matched to a gene; V was cut back by 5 bases and J by 0 bases. The CDR3 sequence is 18 residues long. Germline V CDR1 and CDR2: MNHEY, SMNVEV (reference sequence). The CDR3 DNA reads TGTGCCAGCAGTCTCTATGGCGGGAGGGCCTCTAGCACAGATACGCAGTATTTT. It specifies CASSLYGGRASSTDTQYF.

This clone has just a few counts. The rearrangement links TRBV7-8 to TRBJ2-5, with TRBD1 matching 8 bases. The CDR3 runs 14 residues. The junction had 7 bases not matched to a gene; V was cut back by 5 bases and J by 5 bases. The germline CDR1 and CDR2 sequences are SGHVS and FQNEAQ. This CDR3 is CASSPGDRRETQYF. In DNA form, the CDR3 reads TGTGCCAGCAGCCCCGGGGACAGGAGGGAGACCCAGTACTTC. Together with reference TRBV7-8 and TRBJ2-5, the CDR3 gives the full variable domain: GAGVSQSPRYKVAKRGQDVALRCDPISGHVSLFWYQQALGQGPEFLTYFQNEAQLDKSGLPSDRFFAERPEGSVSTLKIQRTQQEDSAVYLCASSPGDRRETQYFGPGTRLLVL.

The V call is TRBV4-3, the J call TRBJ2-1, with 7 nucleotides matching TRBD2. V shed 2 bases, J shed 7 bases, and the junction held 14 bases outside the gene matches. Germline assignment: CDR1 LGHNA and CDR2 YSLEER. The CDR3 loop spans 17 amino acids. CDR3 DNA sequence: TGCGCCAGCAGCCAAATAGTCGGGGGGTCCGTGGGGAATGAGCAGTTCTTC. It codes for CASSQIVGGSVGNEQFF.

This chain uses TRBV7-3 with TRBJ2-7; 10 bases agree with TRBD1. Germline V CDR1 and CDR2: SGHTA, FQGTGA. The V segment lost 3 bases and the J segment 5 bases; nucleotides outside the gene matches: 7. The CDR3 contains 15 residues. The CDR3, as DNA: TGTGCCAGCAGCTTTACCGACAGGGGGCGCGACGAGCAGTACTTC. Protein product: CASSFTDRGRDEQYF.

As concerns this clone: The same CDR3 also results from other DNA sequences found in this sample. The chain joins TRBV20-1 to TRBJ1-5; D unresolved. The germline CDR1 and CDR2 sequences are DFQATT and SNEGSKA (reference sequence). V was cut by 6 bases and J by 4 bases, with 7 bases left in between. The CDR3 is made up of 11 amino acids. CDR3 bases: TGCAGTGCAGGGAGGAATCAGCCCCAGCATTTT. Translated: CSAGRNQPQHF.

The rearrangement joins TRBV1 to TRBJ2-3; the D call in the table, TRBD2, was not verified against the DNA. TRBV1 is a known pseudogene. The CDR3 loop spans 21 amino acids. The CDR3 reads CTSSQDGCSGRCIGTADTQYF. The CDR3, as DNA: TGCACCAGCAGCCAAGACGGTTGTAGCGGGAGGTGTATCGGTACCGCAGATACGCAGTATTTT.

This clone was observed once. This chain links TRBV9 with TRBJ2-5, with D possibly TRBD2 on 6 matching bases. This CDR3 comprises 15 residues. Per the germline V gene, CDR1 is SGDLS and CDR2 is YYNGEE. Trimming stripped 4 bases from V and 0 bases from J, with 13 bases between. Written as DNA, the CDR3 is TGTGCCAGCAGCCCTGGACTAATGTACCAAGAGACCCAGTACTTC. Its translation is CASSPGLMYQETQYF. Looking up the rest from reference TRBV9 and TRBJ2-5 gives the full variable domain: DSGVTQTPKHLITATGQRVTLRCSPRSGDLSVYWYQQSLDQGLQFLIQYYNGEERAKGNILERFSAQQFPDLHSELNLSSLELGDSALYFCASSPGLMYQETQYFGPGTRLLVL.

This clone turned up a few times. CDR3 amino acids: CASSTLTDYNEQFF. CDR3 in DNA: TGTGCCAGCAGTACCCTGACAGATTACAATGAGCAGTTCTTC. The chain joins TRBV28 to TRBJ2-1; possible D gene TRBD1, 5 bases. V gave up 5 bases and J gave up 4 bases, with 12 bases separating them. This CDR3 has 14 residues. In germline, CDR1 is MDHEN, CDR2 SYDVKM.

V gene TRBV27 combines with J gene TRBJ1-2; the D gene is possibly TRBD1 (6 bases). Germline V gives CDR1 MNHEY, CDR2 SMNVEV (reference sequence). This CDR3 has 14 residues. Trimming removed 6 bases at V and 2 bases at J, with 13 bases between. In DNA, the CDR3 is TGTGCCAGCAGCCCAATAACAGGGAACTATGGCTACACCTTC. Residues: CASSPITGNYGYTF.

V gene TRBV9 combines with J gene TRBJ1-2; 8 positions agree with TRBD1. CDR1 and CDR2 (germline): SGDLS, YYNGEE. The CDR3 extends over 14 amino acids. The J segment lost 4 bases and the V segment lost 3 bases, leaving 5 bases of the junction unmatched. The CDR3: CASSGRGRSYGYTF. The DNA of the CDR3 is TGTGCCAGCAGCGGCAGGGGGCGAAGCTATGGCTACACCTTC. Full variable domain (rest looked up from reference TRBV9 and TRBJ1-2): DSGVTQTPKHLITATGQRVTLRCSPRSGDLSVYWYQQSLDQGLQFLIQYYNGEERAKGNILERFSAQQFPDLHSELNLSSLELGDSALYFCASSGRGRSYGYTFGSGTRLTVV.